One and the same sample provided the 11 T cell receptor beta chains below, sequenced in a study of blood T cell repertoires in COVID-19. Clones were sequenced by immunoSEQ multiplex PCR, and TCRdb holds only the in-frame ones, with some missing. The table has roughly 240,000 clones, around 88% seen once. What was sequenced was PBMCs or T cells enriched from blood (not recorded which). The source is a woman aged 35 to 49 with acute COVID-19.

The CDR3 region is CASSIQGAQSPLHF. The CDR3 DNA sequence: TGTGCCAGTAGTATTCAGGGGGCGCAATCACCCCTCCACTTT. V is TRBV19 and J is TRBJ1-6; 8 bases align to TRBD1. This CDR3 spans 14 amino acids. The germline V gene has CDR1 LNHDA and CDR2 SQIVND (reference sequence). V lost 3 bases and J lost 10; bases outside the gene matches: 5.

This chain connects TRBV7-8 to TRBJ1-2; D gene uncertain. Trimming took off 5 bases at V and 6 bases at J, with 10 bases between the two ends. Germline CDR1 SGHVS, CDR2 FQNEAQ. The CDR3 runs to 12 residues. CDR3 in DNA: TGTGCCAGCAGCCAAAGAGGAGATGGCTACACCTTC. Translating gives CASSQRGDGYTF. The full variable domain, rest sourced from reference TRBV7-8 and TRBJ1-2, is GAGVSQSPRYKVAKRGQDVALRCDPISGHVSLFWYQQALGQGPEFLTYFQNEAQLDKSGLPSDRFFAERPEGSVSTLKIQRTQQEDSAVYLCASSQRGDGYTFGSGTRLTVV.

J is TRBJ2-7 and V is TRBV12-3 or TRBV12-4; TRBD1 matches 8 bases. Trimming removed 6 bases from V and 3 bases from J; junction bases left unmatched: 4. The CDR3 is 13 amino acids. CDR3 loop: CASRRTGIYEQYF. In DNA, the CDR3 is TGTGCCAGCAGACGGACAGGGATCTACGAGCAGTACTTC.

The chain joins TRBV5-5 to TRBJ1-6, with 8 bases matching TRBD1. Germline values: CDR1 SGHKS, CDR2 YYEKEE (reference sequence). The V gene end was trimmed by 4 bases and the J gene end by 9 bases; junction bases not matched to a gene: 9. The CDR3 has 15 amino acids. DNA of the CDR3: TGTGCCAGCAGCGCGTCCGGGACAGGATCTTCACCCCTCCACTTT. This gives the protein CASSASGTGSSPLHF.

This clone was detected only a few times. The V call is TRBV4-3, the J call TRBJ2-1; 7 bases align to TRBD1. Germline-derived CDR1 and CDR2 are LGHNA and YSLEER. V shed 3 bases, J shed 3 bases, and the junction held 8 bases outside the gene matches. This CDR3 is 16 amino acids long. The CDR3 nucleotides are TGCGCCAGCAGCCAGGTCGTGACAGGGTACTACAATGAGCAGTTCTTC. Amino acids: CASSQVVTGYYNEQFF.

As DNA, the CDR3 is TGTGCCAGCTCACAATGGACAGGGCAGGGCTACACCTTC. Protein: CASSQWTGQGYTF. The chain recombines TRBV18 with TRBJ1-2; 8 bases map to TRBD1. The germline CDR1 and CDR2 sequences are KGHSH and LQKENI. The CDR3 length is 13 residues. V dropped 4 bases and J dropped 8; count of bases not matched to a gene: 6.

The sample holds one count of this clone. The rearrangement joins TRBV5-8 to TRBJ2-7, with a weak D call TRBD1 (6 bases). The V and J ends lost 3 bases and 2 bases respectively, with 6 bases between them. The CDR3 length is 12 residues. In germline, CDR1 is SGHTS, CDR2 YDEGEE. The CDR3 coding sequence is TGTGCCAGCAGCTACAGGGCCTACGAGCAGTACGTC. It codes for CASSYRAYEQYV.

The J gene is TRBJ2-3, the V gene TRBV5-1, with D unresolved. The CDR3 is made up of 13 amino acids. Trimming left V 1 base short and J 4 bases short, with 7 bases between. The germline V gene encodes CDR1 SGHRS and CDR2 YFSETQ. In DNA, the CDR3 is TGCGCCAGCAGCTTGTCGTCGGCAGATACGCAGTATTTT. This gives the protein CASSLSSADTQYF.

The chain has TRBV9 and TRBJ1-1; TRBD1 agrees at 7 bases. Unmatched junction bases numbered 6, after V lost 5 bases and J lost 5 bases. Germline CDR1 reads SGDLS; CDR2 reads YYNGEE. The CDR3 is 13 residues long. CDR3 residues: CASSRQGRTEAFF. The CDR3 DNA is TGTGCCAGCAGTCGACAGGGAAGGACTGAAGCTTTCTTT.

The chain recombines TRBV15 with TRBJ1-4; TRBD1 might be the D (6 bases). This CDR3 is built from 13 residues. V was pared by 9 bases and J by 8 bases, with 16 bases between. Germline loops: CDR1 LNHNV, CDR2 YYDKDF (reference sequence). For the CDR3, the DNA is TGTGCCACAGGCCGGGGGGGGCTGGAAAAACTGTTTTTT. Its translation: CATGRGGLEKLFF.

This chain joins TRBV11-2 and TRBJ1-1, with D maybe TRBD1 (5 bases). The CDR3 length is 12 residues. Germline V CDR1 and CDR2: SGHAT, FQNNGV. Trimming took 7 bases from V and 7 from J, leaving 13 bases between them. This CDR3 is CASTRLTDEAFF. CDR3 nucleotide sequence: TGTGCCAGCACCCGATTGACAGATGAAGCTTTCTTT.